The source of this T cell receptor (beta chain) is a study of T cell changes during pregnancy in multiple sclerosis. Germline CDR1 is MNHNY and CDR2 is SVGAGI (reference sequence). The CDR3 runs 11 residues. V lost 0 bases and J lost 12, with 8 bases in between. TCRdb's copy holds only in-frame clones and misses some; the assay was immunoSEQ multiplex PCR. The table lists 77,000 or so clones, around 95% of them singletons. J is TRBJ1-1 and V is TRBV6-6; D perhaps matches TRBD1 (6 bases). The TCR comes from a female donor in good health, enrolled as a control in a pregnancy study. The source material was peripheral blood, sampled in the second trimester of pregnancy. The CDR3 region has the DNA TGTGCCAGCAGTTACTCGAGGGGGTCTTTCTTT. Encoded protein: CASSYSRGSFF.